The 27 T cell receptor beta chains below were found in one sample sequenced in a study of CD8+CD57+ T cells in acquired aplastic anemia. Profiling of TCR beta VDJ combinations and CDR3 sequences used genomic DNA as template. TCRdb processed the reads anew with MiXCR; each CDR3 protein has one entry. Of over 150,000 distinct CDR3 sequences listed, 71% are singletons. Before being chosen for sequencing, patients had shown CD8+CD57+ cell expansion by flow cytometry. Source material: sorted CD4+, CD8+, or CD8+CD57+ T cells (not recorded which) from PBMCs. The receptors originated from a human donor with aplastic anemia.

The CDR3 here is CASSSADTTYEQYF. Written as DNA, the CDR3 is TGTGCCAGCAGCTCGGCGGACACCACGTACGAGCAGTACTTC. The chain joins TRBV5-4 to TRBJ2-7; D perhaps matches TRBD1 (5 bases). The CDR3 consists of 14 residues. With 3 bases removed from V and 4 bases from J, the gap between germline ends came to 14 bases. The germline CDR1 and CDR2 sequences are SGHNT and YYREEE (reference sequence).

This rearrangement joins TRBV25-1 to TRBJ2-1, with D tentatively TRBD1 or TRBD2 (6 bases each). Trimming pared 2 bases from V and 1 base from J, leaving 9 bases between. Germline CDR1 is MGHDK and CDR2 is SYGVNS. The CDR3 is 15 residues long. The CDR3 protein is CASSEQGRSYNEQFF. The CDR3 DNA sequence: TGTGCCAGCAGTGAACAGGGGAGGTCCTACAATGAGCAGTTCTTC.

At least ten counts were recorded for this clonotype. The CDR3 DNA reads TGTGCCAGTACAGGCACCGGGGACACTGAAGCTTTCTTT. Protein sequence: CASTGTGDTEAFF. The chain combines TRBV19 with TRBJ1-1; D is ambiguous. The CDR3 runs to 13 residues. Germline loops: CDR1 LNHDA, CDR2 SQIVND (reference sequence). Trimming pared 7 bases from V and 3 bases from J, leaving 12 bases between. The full variable domain, with the rest looked up from reference TRBV19 and TRBJ1-1, is DGGITQSPKYLFRKEGQNVTLSCEQNLNHDAMYWYRQDPGQGLRLIYYSQIVNDFQKGDIAEGYSVSREKKESFPLTVTSAQKNPTAFYLCASTGTGDTEAFFGQGTRLTVV.

J is TRBJ1-2 and V is TRBV3-1; 8 bases match TRBD1. The CDR3 contains 14 residues. Germline lookup yields CDR1 LGHDT and CDR2 YNNKEL (reference sequence). J was trimmed by 4 bases and V by 0 bases; bases with no gene match: 1. In DNA form, the CDR3 reads TGTGCCAGCAGCCAAGAACAGGGGGTCTATGGCTACACCTTC. It is translated as CASSQEQGVYGYTF. The variable domain in full, completed from reference TRBV3-1 and TRBJ1-2, reads DTAVSQTPKYLVTQMGNDKSIKCEQNLGHDTMYWYKQDSKKFLKIMFSYNNKELIINETVPNRFSPKSPDKAHLNLHINSLELGDSAVYFCASSQEQGVYGYTFGSGTRLTVV.

There are many counts of this clonotype. This chain connects TRBV5-1 to TRBJ1-1; D remains ambiguous. The CDR3 covers 15 residues. Germline V CDR1 and CDR2: SGHRS, YFSETQ. V gave up 0 bases and J gave up 5 bases, with 14 bases separating them. The CDR3 nucleotides are TGCGCCAGCAGCTTGGCAGGTCACCGACGGACTGAAGCTTTCTTT. It specifies CASSLAGHRRTEAFF. The full variable domain, its missing parts supplied by reference TRBV5-1 and TRBJ1-1, is KAGVTQTPRYLIKTRGQQVTLSCSPISGHRSVSWYQQTPGQGLQFLFEYFSETQRNKGNFPGRFSGRQFSNSRSEMNVSTLELGDSALYLCASSLAGHRRTEAFFGQGTRLTVV.

The chain links TRBV19 to TRBJ2-1; 8 nucleotides line up with TRBD1. The CDR3 extends over 14 amino acids. Germline loops: CDR1 LNHDA, CDR2 SQIVND (reference sequence). J was trimmed by 2 bases and V by 7 bases; bases with no gene match: 4. The CDR3 nucleotides read TGTGCCAGTACAGGGGGCGCGCCCTACAATGAGCAGTTCTTC. Translated: CASTGGAPYNEQFF. The full variable domain, its missing parts supplied by reference TRBV19 and TRBJ2-1, is DGGITQSPKYLFRKEGQNVTLSCEQNLNHDAMYWYRQDPGQGLRLIYYSQIVNDFQKGDIAEGYSVSREKKESFPLTVTSAQKNPTAFYLCASTGGAPYNEQFFGPGTRLTVL.

This chain joins TRBV5-4 and TRBJ2-5, with no clear D. CDR1 and CDR2 from the germline V gene are SGHNT and YYREEE (reference sequence). Trimming stripped 6 bases from V and 5 bases from J, with 20 bases between. The CDR3 contains 15 residues. The CDR3 DNA sequence: TGTGCCAGCACCAATTTGGCGTCGATGGTGGAGACCCAGTACTTC. This codes for CASTNLASMVETQYF.

The rearrangement links TRBV24-1 to TRBJ1-2, with TRBD1 matching over 8 bases. V dropped 4 bases and J dropped 2; count of bases not matched to a gene: 8. The length of the CDR3 is 16 residues. Per the germline V gene, CDR1 is KGHDR and CDR2 is SFDVKD. The CDR3 region has the DNA TGTGCCACCAGTGACACGGACAGGGAGGCGAACTATGGCTACACCTTC. It specifies CATSDTDREANYGYTF.

This chain joins TRBV9 and TRBJ1-3, with 7 bases matching TRBD1. Germline V gene data show CDR1 as SGDLS and CDR2 as YYNGEE. The CDR3 sequence is 15 residues long. V lost 4 bases, J lost 0 bases, and 4 bases stayed unmatched. The DNA for the CDR3 is TGTGCCAGCAGCCCAGGGGGGTACTCTGGAAACACCATATATTTT. Translated, it gives CASSPGGYSGNTIYF.

There are a few counts of this clonotype. The chain is built from TRBV15 and TRBJ1-5; D ambiguous. The V gene's germline CDR1 is LNHNV and CDR2 YYDKDF (reference sequence). V was cut by 5 bases and J by 3 bases, with 20 bases left in between. This CDR3 spans 17 amino acids. CDR3 DNA: TGTGCCACCAGCTCCTCAAGGTTGGCAGTTGCCAATCAGCCCCAGCATTTT. Its translation is CATSSSRLAVANQPQHF.

The rearrangement uses TRBV6-4 and TRBJ2-2, with TRBD1 identical over 8 bases. CDR3 size: 13 residues. V lost 4 bases to trimming and J lost 7 bases; unmatched junction nucleotides: 2. The germline gives CDR1 MRHNA, CDR2 SNTAGT. CDR3 in amino acids: CASSGTGSGELFF. The CDR3 bases are TGTGCCAGCAGTGGGACAGGGAGCGGGGAGCTGTTTTTT.

The CDR3: CASGPGLGNTEAFF. The CDR3 nucleotides read TGCGCCAGCGGCCCGGGACTAGGGAACACTGAAGCTTTCTTT. V and J are TRBV10-2 and TRBJ1-1; D is possibly TRBD1 (5 bases). The germline V gene has CDR1 WSHSY and CDR2 SAAADI. The ends were cut back, 8 bases at V and 1 base at J, with 14 bases in the middle. The CDR3 consists of 14 residues.

The rearrangement links TRBV2 to TRBJ2-5, with D perhaps TRBD1 (6 bases). The CDR3 contains 15 residues. V lost 6 bases to trimming and J lost 2 bases, with 16 bases between them. Germline values: CDR1 SNHLY, CDR2 FYNNEI. The DNA for the CDR3 is TGTGCCAGCAGGATAGGACAGAAAGGTCAAGAGACCCAGTACTTC. Its protein product is CASRIGQKGQETQYF. Together with reference TRBV2 and TRBJ2-5, the CDR3 gives the full variable domain: EPEVTQTPSHQVTQMGQEVILRCVPISNHLYFYWYRQILGQKVEFLVSFYNNEISEKSEIFDDQFSVERPDGSNFTLKIRSTKLEDSAMYFCASRIGQKGQETQYFGPGTRLLVL.

The gene calls are TRBV19 and TRBJ2-6; D gene unclear. Looked up from germline, CDR1 is LNHDA and CDR2 is SQIVND (reference sequence). This CDR3 comprises 16 residues. The germline V and J ends were trimmed by 4 bases and 0 bases, with 10 bases remaining between them. For the CDR3, the DNA is TGTGCCAGTAGTAAATCGACCAGCTCTGGGGCCAACGTCCTGACTTTC. It yields the protein CASSKSTSSGANVLTF.

The V gene is TRBV19, the J gene TRBJ1-1; D may be TRBD1 (5 bases). Germline values: CDR1 LNHDA, CDR2 SQIVND (reference sequence). CDR3 length equals 13 residues. Trimming shortened V by 1 base and J by 7 bases, and 10 bases separated the two germline ends. The CDR3 nucleotides read TGTGCCAGTAGTATAGTGGATGGGGGTGAAGCTTTCTTT. Amino acid sequence: CASSIVDGGEAFF.

The CDR3 loop reads CATSQDRANTGELFF. The CDR3 DNA is TGTGCCACCAGCCAGGACAGAGCGAACACCGGGGAGCTGTTTTTT. The chain links TRBV15 to TRBJ2-2; D possibly corresponds to TRBD1 (6 bases). Between the trimmed V and J ends, which lost 5 bases and 0 bases, there was a span of 10 bases. Germline CDR1 and CDR2: LNHNV and YYDKDF (reference sequence). The CDR3 contains 15 residues.

The V and J genes are TRBV7-4 and TRBJ2-5; no firm D call. Trimming took off 5 bases at V and 4 bases at J, with 14 bases between the two ends. The germline V gene has CDR1 SGHVT and CDR2 SQSDAQ. The CDR3 totals 14 residues. CDR3 in DNA: TGTGCCAGCAGCCAAGAAGGCAGGAGAGAGACCCAGTACTTC. It is translated as CASSQEGRRETQYF.

The chain is built from TRBV7-3 and TRBJ2-1; D perhaps matches TRBD2 (6 bases). Trimming took 3 bases from V and 5 from J, leaving 14 bases between them. This CDR3 contains 15 residues. Germline lookup yields CDR1 SGHTA and CDR2 FQGTGA. CDR3 bases: TGTGCCAGCAGCTTGGAGGGCGGCAGAAACAATGAGCAGTTCTTC. Amino acids: CASSLEGGRNNEQFF.

The rearrangement joins TRBV19 to TRBJ2-7; D is ambiguous. The V end was cut by 11 bases, the J end by 1 base, with 15 bases between. Germline CDR1 and CDR2: LNHDA and SQIVND (reference sequence). The CDR3 runs 13 residues. CDR3 nucleotide sequence: TGTGCCTCCCGAAATGGAGCATCCTACGAGCAGTACTTC. This translates into CASRNGASYEQYF.

This chain connects TRBV20-1 to TRBJ2-5; maybe TRBD2 (6 bases). The CDR3 has 14 residues. The germline V and J ends were trimmed by 1 base and 5 bases, with 14 bases remaining between them. CDR1 DFQATT and CDR2 SNEGSKA come from the germline V gene (reference sequence). CDR3 DNA sequence: TGCAGTGCTAGAGCCTTGGCGGGAATGGAGACCCAGTACTTC. Translating gives CSARALAGMETQYF.

Remarks on this clonotype: A read error may produce the germline difference seen at one junction end. The genes are TRBV6-4 and TRBJ2-1; 9 bases fit TRBD2. CDR3 length equals 17 residues. Germline-derived CDR1 and CDR2 are MRHNA and SNTAGT. The CDR3 reads CVSSDSSAGGTYNEQFF. As DNA, the CDR3 is TGTGTCAGCAGTGACTCGTCTGCGGGGGGGACCTACAATGAGCAGTTCTTC.

This clonotype was seen ten or more times. A much bigger clone sits one base away, suggesting this may be a read error. The rearrangement links TRBV10-3 to TRBJ2-1; 8 positions agree with TRBD2. The CDR3 has 15 residues. The germline V gene encodes CDR1 ENHRY and CDR2 SYGVKD. The CDR3 DNA is TGTGCCATCGGGACTGAAGCGGGAGCCTACAATGGGCAGTTCTTC. Protein sequence: CAIGTEAGAYNGQFF.

The chain joins TRBV7-3 to TRBJ2-3; tentatively, D is TRBD1 or TRBD2 (6 bases each). Trimming stripped 5 bases from V and 1 base from J, with 19 bases between. Germline V gene lookup returns CDR1 SGHTA and CDR2 FQGTGA. The CDR3 contains 17 residues. For the CDR3, the DNA is TGTGCCAGCAGCACAAATGGGGGGCGGGGAGGCACAGATACGCAGTATTTT. The encoded protein is CASSTNGGRGGTDTQYF.

The chain joins TRBV20-1 to TRBJ1-3, with a tentative D call TRBD1 (5 bases). Germline V CDR1 and CDR2: DFQATT, SNEGSKA (reference sequence). This CDR3 comprises 14 residues. Deletions cut 3 bases from V and 0 bases from J, with 9 bases between. In DNA form, the CDR3 reads TGCAGTGCTAGGAGGGGTAGCTCTGGAAACACCATATATTTT. Translating gives CSARRGSSGNTIYF.

This clonotype was seen just once. V is TRBV7-9 and J is TRBJ2-3, with 7 bases matching TRBD1. Trimming cost V 2 bases and J 2 bases; bases outside gene matches: 4. The CDR3 extends over 15 amino acids. CDR1 is SEHNR, CDR2 FQNEAQ, per germline (reference sequence). The CDR3 spells CASSLRGQFTDTQYF. The CDR3 bases are TGTGCCAGCAGCTTAAGGGGACAGTTCACAGATACGCAGTATTTT.

J is TRBJ1-6 and V is TRBV19; TRBD1 is a possible D gene (6 bases). V dropped 3 bases and J dropped 11 bases, with 17 bases sitting between them. Germline V gives CDR1 LNHDA, CDR2 SQIVND (reference sequence). This CDR3 is built from 15 residues. The CDR3 protein is CASSISVGGMPPLHF. CDR3 sequence (DNA): TGTGCCAGTAGTATTTCGGTTGGGGGCATGCCACCCCTCCACTTT.

This clonotype was detected ten times or more. The chain recombines TRBV7-9 with TRBJ2-7, with D uncertain. Trimming shortened V by 5 bases and J by 7 bases, and 12 bases separated the two germline ends. The CDR3 is 12 amino acids. Germline values: CDR1 SEHNR, CDR2 FQNEAQ (reference sequence). CDR3 residues: CASSPPGGEQYF. DNA for the CDR3: TGTGCCAGCAGCCCCCCCGGTGGGGAGCAGTACTTC.